Detailed here is one T cell receptor beta chain. The sample comes from a study of blood T cell repertoires in COVID-19. The assay was immunoSEQ multiplex PCR, and TCRdb's table has in-frame clones only and misses some. The sample includes 100,000 or so clones, around 84% of them seen just once. V was shortened by 0 bases and J by 0 bases, with 3 bases between the two germline ends. There are 14 residues in the CDR3. Germline V gene sequence: CDR1 LGHDT, CDR2 YNNKEL (reference sequence). The V call is TRBV3-1 (or the pseudogene TRBV3-2), the J call TRBJ1-5; D gene ambiguous. This TCR was recovered from a woman aged 80 or over with acute or convalescent COVID-19. Sequenced: peripheral blood. CDR3 protein: CASSQDYSNQPQHF. Written as DNA, the CDR3 is TGTGCCAGCAGCCAAGATTATAGCAATCAGCCCCAGCATTTT.